This is a list of T cell receptor beta chains from one sample in a study of blood T cell repertoires in COVID-19. Sequencing used immunoSEQ multiplex PCR; TCRdb keeps in-frame clones, though not all of them. Here the sample spans about 260,000 clones, 86% being singletons. The sequenced sample consisted of peripheral blood. The receptor set was obtained from a man in his thirties or forties with active or convalescent COVID-19. Both conserved end residues are trimmed from each CDR3. Some rows mark clone size as missing; the rest say once, few, many or name a class of expanded clone.

CDR3aa: ASSGPYTDTQY
v_gene: TRBV5-4
abundance: NA
j_gene: TRBJ2-3

CDR3aa: ASSPRGTGSVNEQF
v_gene: TRBV5-6
abundance: NA
j_gene: TRBJ2-1

CDR3aa: ASTPAAHGGNTIY
v_gene: TRBV3-1/TRBV3-2
abundance: NA
j_gene: TRBJ1-3

CDR3aa: ASSSQGAFYNSPLH
v_gene: TRBV7-2
abundance: NA
j_gene: TRBJ1-6

CDR3aa: SASLRKAGGYT
v_gene: TRBV20-1
abundance: NA
j_gene: TRBJ1-2

CDR3aa: ASSMRSQGRHNSPLH
v_gene: TRBV19
abundance: NA
j_gene: TRBJ1-6

CDR3aa: ASSLSGGGAMDTQY
v_gene: TRBV5-6
abundance: NA
j_gene: TRBJ2-3

CDR3aa: ASSPLESGNTEAF
v_gene: TRBV18
abundance: NA
j_gene: TRBJ1-1

CDR3aa: ASNLRATRGWILHSPLH
v_gene: TRBV7-3
abundance: NA
j_gene: TRBJ1-6

CDR3aa: ASSQDRSYGYT
v_gene: TRBV14
abundance: NA
j_gene: TRBJ1-2

CDR3aa: ASSYSGTGESYEQY
v_gene: TRBV4-3
abundance: NA
j_gene: TRBJ2-7

CDR3aa: ASIDRAYEQY
v_gene: TRBV2
abundance: NA
j_gene: TRBJ2-7

CDR3aa: ASSLLGQTNTIY
v_gene: TRBV5-4
abundance: few
j_gene: TRBJ1-3

CDR3aa: ASSLGAGYTEKLF
v_gene: TRBV7-2
abundance: NA
j_gene: TRBJ1-4

CDR3aa: ASSPGTSYGYT
v_gene: TRBV14
abundance: once
j_gene: TRBJ1-2

CDR3aa: ASSGVPGQGADTQY
v_gene: TRBV10-1
abundance: NA
j_gene: TRBJ2-3

CDR3aa: ASSVTGESNQPQH
v_gene: TRBV9
abundance: NA
j_gene: TRBJ1-5

CDR3aa: ASSLENFRNTIY
v_gene: TRBV5-1
abundance: once
j_gene: TRBJ1-3

CDR3aa: ASSLGQANEKLF
v_gene: TRBV5-8
abundance: NA
j_gene: TRBJ1-4

CDR3aa: ASSQMSTTGELF
v_gene: TRBV3-1/TRBV3-2
abundance: NA
j_gene: TRBJ2-2

CDR3aa: ASSFRTGDTDTQY
v_gene: TRBV7-9
abundance: many
j_gene: TRBJ2-3

CDR3aa: SVEGSETNYEQY
v_gene: TRBV29-1
abundance: NA
j_gene: TRBJ2-7

CDR3aa: AISDSVSIINEQF
v_gene: TRBV10-3
abundance: NA
j_gene: TRBJ2-1